This T cell receptor (beta chain) was sequenced for a study of cytomegalovirus exposure and HLA in healthy donors. Germline CDR1 and CDR2: MNHEY and SMNVEV (reference sequence). The CDR3 extends over 15 amino acids. The V gene end was trimmed by 4 bases and the J gene end by 8 bases; junction bases not matched to a gene: 8. Amplification used 60 Vbeta primers and 13 Jbeta primers. Here immunoSEQ multiplex PCR was the method, and the copy in TCRdb shows in-frame clones only, minus some. The repertoire holds about 82,000 clones, with about 9.5% as singletons. With respect to this clone: Its antigen is currently unknown.

Study-level findings and limits: The CMV antigen specificity of a few CMV-associated chains was confirmed through in vitro analysis. Clonal expansion was found to be greater in HLA-associated TCR beta chains than in equally common others in a later analysis. About 87% or about 30% of the time was how often most TCR beta V segments were productive, according to an earlier analysis.

The chain joins TRBV27 to TRBJ1-4; 9 nucleotides match TRBD1. The clonotype was recovered from a man between 60 and 75 years old in good health and CMV-seropositive. The sequenced material came from PBMCs. The CDR3 DNA reads TGTGCCAGCAGTTCGTCGGGACAGGGTGAGGAAAAACTGTTTTTT. Translation: CASSSSGQGEEKLFF.